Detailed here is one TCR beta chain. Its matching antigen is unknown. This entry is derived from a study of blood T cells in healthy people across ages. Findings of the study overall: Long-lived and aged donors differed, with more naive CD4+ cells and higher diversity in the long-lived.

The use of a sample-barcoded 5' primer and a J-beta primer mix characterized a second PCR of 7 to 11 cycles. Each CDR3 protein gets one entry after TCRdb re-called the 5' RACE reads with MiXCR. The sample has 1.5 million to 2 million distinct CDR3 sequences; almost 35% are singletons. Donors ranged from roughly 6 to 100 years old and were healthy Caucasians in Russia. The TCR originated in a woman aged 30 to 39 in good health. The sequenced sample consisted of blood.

CDR3 coding DNA: TGTGCCAGCTCACCGGCGGGCCACTCCTACGAGCAGTACTTC. Translated, it gives CASSPAGHSYEQYF. V and J are TRBV18 and TRBJ2-7; the D gene is possibly TRBD2 (5 bases). V was trimmed by 3 bases and J by 0 bases, leaving 9 bases between them. Germline V gene sequence: CDR1 KGHSH, CDR2 LQKENI. This CDR3 has 14 residues.